This TCR beta chain came from a study of identical twins. This clonotype was found a few times. Its matching antigen is unknown. General study points: There is a chance that invariant MAIT and iNKT cells partially muddied zero-insertion analyses. Less excess twin sharing appeared in beta out-of-frame sequences.

Template switching added a universal primer site; cDNA carried unique molecular identifiers. TCRdb passed the 5' RACE reads through MiXCR, listing each CDR3 protein once. The sample gives fewer than 550,000 distinct CDR3 sequences, roughly 15% of which show up once; more than 0.4% is in the top ten. This sample also appeared in a second study, on yellow fever vaccine responses in identical twins. Per that study: Twins reportedly showed a vaccine T cell response that seemed partly convergent and partly personalized.

The clonotype was recovered from a woman aged 18-29 years in good health. Sequencing used CD4+ T cells sorted from blood.

In DNA, the CDR3 is TGTGCCAGCAGCTTGGCACCCGGGTCAAACTCTGGGGCCAACGTCCTGACTTTC. Protein sequence: CASSLAPGSNSGANVLTF. The chain couples TRBV7-4 to TRBJ2-6; D is ambiguous. Trimming removed 3 bases at V and 0 bases at J, with 15 bases between. From germline, CDR1 is SGHVT and CDR2 SQSDAQ. The CDR3 is 18 residues long.